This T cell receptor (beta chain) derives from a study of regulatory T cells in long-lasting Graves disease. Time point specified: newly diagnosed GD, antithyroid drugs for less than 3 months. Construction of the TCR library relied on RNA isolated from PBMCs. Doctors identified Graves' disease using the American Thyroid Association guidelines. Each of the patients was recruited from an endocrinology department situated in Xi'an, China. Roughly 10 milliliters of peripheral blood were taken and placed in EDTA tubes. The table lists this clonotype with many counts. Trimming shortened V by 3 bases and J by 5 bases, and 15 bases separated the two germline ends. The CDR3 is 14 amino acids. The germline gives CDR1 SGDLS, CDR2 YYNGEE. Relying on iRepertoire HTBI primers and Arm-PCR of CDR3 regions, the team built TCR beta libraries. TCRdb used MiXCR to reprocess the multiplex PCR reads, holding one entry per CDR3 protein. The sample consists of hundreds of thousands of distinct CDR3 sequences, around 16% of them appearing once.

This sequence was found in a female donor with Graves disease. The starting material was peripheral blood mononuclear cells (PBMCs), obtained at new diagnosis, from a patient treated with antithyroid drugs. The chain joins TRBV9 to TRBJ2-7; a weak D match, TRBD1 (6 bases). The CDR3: CASSAADRLDEQYF. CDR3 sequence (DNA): TGTGCCAGCAGCGCGGCGGACAGACTGGACGAGCAGTACTTC. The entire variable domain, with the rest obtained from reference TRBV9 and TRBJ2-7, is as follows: DSGVTQTPKHLITATGQRVTLRCSPRSGDLSVYWYQQSLDQGLQFLIQYYNGEERAKGNILERFSAQQFPDLHSELNLSSLELGDSALYFCASSAADRLDEQYFGPGTRLTVT.